The 26 T cell receptor beta chains below all came from one sample that was sequenced in a study of T and B cells in COVID-19 patients. Each TRB amplification used roughly 230-550 ng of genomic DNA from blood. Multiplex PCR with BIOMED2 TRB-A/B primer pools amplified TRB rearrangements. MiXCR was run by TCRdb on the multiplex PCR reads, yielding one entry per CDR3 protein. The sample lists approximately 8,000 distinct CDR3 sequences; 20% to 30% were seen once. Sequencing was carried out using blood. The receptor source for this set is a human donor with active COVID-19.

In its sample, this clonotype is medium-sized. The gene calls are TRBV5-6 and TRBJ2-7; D call uncertain. Germline loops: CDR1 SGHDT, CDR2 YYEEEE. V lost 4 bases to trimming and J lost 6 bases, with 11 bases between them. The CDR3 contains 12 residues. CDR3: CASSPRTGEQYF. The DNA of the CDR3 is TGTGCCAGCAGCCCCCGGACGGGCGAGCAGTACTTC.

This chain links TRBV6-1 with TRBJ1-5; D is unresolved. The V end was cut by 7 bases, the J end by 10 bases, with 17 bases between. The CDR3 length is 13 residues. From germline, CDR1 is MNHNS and CDR2 SASEGT. In nucleotides, the CDR3 is TGTGCCAGCACTTTGTGGGAGGGTGATCCCCAGCATTTT. It encodes CASTLWEGDPQHF.

This chain uses TRBV7-6 with TRBJ2-2; no clear D. The CDR3 totals 14 residues. V lost 3 bases and J 6 bases, leaving 11 bases between the germline ends. The germline CDR1 and CDR2 sequences are SGHVS and FNYEAQ. In DNA, the CDR3 is TGTGCCAGCAGCTTCCAATCCCCTCCCGGGGAGCTGTTTTTT. This codes for CASSFQSPPGELFF. The entire variable domain, with the rest obtained from reference TRBV7-6 and TRBJ2-2, is as follows: GAGVSQSPRYKVTKRGQDVALRCDPISGHVSLYWYRQALGQGPEFLTYFNYEAQQDKSGLPNDRFSAERPEGSISTLTIQRTEQRDSAMYRCASSFQSPPGELFFGEGSRLTVL.

This clonotype has just a few counts. This rearrangement joins TRBV10-3 to TRBJ1-1; D perhaps matches TRBD1 (6 bases). Germline V gene data show CDR1 as ENHRY and CDR2 as SYGVKD. V shed 7 bases and J shed 6 bases, with 21 bases lying between them. The length of the CDR3 is 15 residues. The CDR3 region is CAITRQARGDAEAFF. CDR3 sequence (DNA): TGTGCCATCACCAGACAGGCCCGTGGTGATGCTGAAGCTTTCTTT.

V gene TRBV18 combines with J gene TRBJ2-3, with D maybe TRBD1 (6 bases). V shed 2 bases and J shed 4 bases, with 10 bases lying between them. The CDR3 covers 14 residues. Per the germline V gene, CDR1 is KGHSH and CDR2 is LQKENI. The CDR3 loop reads CASSPVQGPDTQYF. The CDR3 DNA reads as TGTGCCAGCTCACCAGTCCAGGGGCCAGATACGCAGTATTTT. The whole variable domain, remainder taken from reference TRBV18 and TRBJ2-3, is NAGVMQNPRHLVRRRGQEARLRCSPMKGHSHVYWYRQLPEEGLKFMVYLQKENIIDESGMPKERFSAEFPKEGPSILRIQQVVRGDSAAYFCASSPVQGPDTQYFGPGTRLTVL.

This clonotype has a handful of counts. This sequence joins TRBV7-9 and TRBJ2-1; D is perhaps TRBD2 (5 bases). Trimming pared 3 bases from V and 3 bases from J, leaving 12 bases between. Germline V CDR1 and CDR2: SEHNR, FQNEAQ (reference sequence). This CDR3 is 15 amino acids long. CDR3 region: CASSFGSGDYNEQFF. The CDR3 bases are TGTGCCAGCAGCTTTGGGAGCGGAGACTACAATGAGCAGTTCTTC.

A word on this clonotype: At one of its ends the junction is not consistent with the germline gene, which may arise from a read error. The gene calls are TRBV5-4 and TRBJ1-2; D not certain. CDR3 length equals 14 residues. In germline, CDR1 is SGHNT, CDR2 YYREEE (reference sequence). CDR3 residues: CASCFQATVGGYTF. In DNA, the CDR3 is TGTGCCAGCTGCTTCCAGGCGACCGTAGGTGGCTACACCTTC.

By share, this clonotype ranks as medium-sized. The rearrangement joins TRBV29-1 to TRBJ1-3; no definite D call. The CDR3 has 12 residues. Germline V gene lookup returns CDR1 SQVTM and CDR2 ANQGSEA. Trimming removed 5 bases from V and 0 bases from J, with 5 bases in between. CDR3 in DNA: TGCAGCGTTCGGAGCTCTGGAAACACCATATATTTT. It specifies CSVRSSGNTIYF. Together with reference TRBV29-1 and TRBJ1-3, the CDR3 gives the full variable domain: SAVISQKPSRDICQRGTSLTIQCQVDSQVTMMFWYRQQPGQSLTLIATANQGSEATYESGFVIDKFPISRPNLTFSTLTVSNMSPEDSSIYLCSVRSSGNTIYFGEGSWLTVV.

Ten or more counts support this clonotype. CDR3 nucleotides: TGTGCCAGCAGTGGGTTGTCAGCGTCCTACGAGCAGTACTTC. Translating it yields CASSGLSASYEQYF. This sequence joins TRBV6-1 and TRBJ2-7, with no clear D. Trimming removed 4 bases at V and 1 base at J, with 11 bases between. The CDR3 contains 14 residues. Germline V gene sequence: CDR1 MNHNS, CDR2 SASEGT.

Concerning this clonotype: The junction departs from the called germline gene at one end, perhaps through a read error. The V and J genes are TRBV6-5 and TRBJ2-5; D is unresolved. Germline V lookup: CDR1 MNHEY, CDR2 SVGAGI. The CDR3 contains 12 residues. The CDR3 reads CAGSYSIETQYF. The CDR3 DNA follows: TGTGCCGGCAGTTACTCTATAGAGACCCAGTACTTC.

By proportion, this clonotype is medium-sized. V is TRBV27 and J is TRBJ2-6; D ambiguous. The CDR3 covers 14 residues. Germline-derived CDR1 and CDR2 are MNHEY and SMNVEV (reference sequence). The V gene lost 0 bases and the J gene lost 2 bases, with 2 bases spanning the gap. The CDR3 sequence is CASSLSTGANVLTF. The CDR3 nucleotides read TGTGCCAGCAGTTTATCGACTGGGGCCAACGTCCTGACTTTC.

The table lists this clonotype with many counts. The chain has TRBV6-6 and TRBJ2-1, with 9 bases aligning to TRBD2. Germline trimming cut 6 bases from V and 9 bases from J; bases unmatched to any gene: 12. The CDR3 has 15 amino acids. Per germline, CDR1 MNHNY and CDR2 SVGAGI (reference sequence). The CDR3 bases are TGTGCCAGCAGCCTCGGGACTAGCTATAGCTTTGAGCAGTTCTTC. It is translated as CASSLGTSYSFEQFF.

This rearrangement joins TRBV20-1 to TRBJ2-7; no clear D gene. Trimming took 3 bases from V and 0 from J, leaving 9 bases between them. The CDR3 length is 13 residues. The germline CDR1 and CDR2 sequences are DFQATT and SNEGSKA (reference sequence). CDR3 sequence: CSASAPSSYEQYF. For the CDR3, the DNA is TGCAGTGCTAGCGCCCCCTCCTCCTACGAGCAGTACTTC.

This clonotype was found many times. This chain links TRBV6-2 or TRBV6-3 with TRBJ2-5; 9 bases fit TRBD1. This CDR3 contains 16 residues. CDR1 and CDR2 from the germline V gene are MNHEY and SVGEGT. With V trimmed by 6 bases and J by 3 bases, 11 bases remained unmatched. The CDR3 is CASREGTGWSKETQYF. In DNA form, the CDR3 reads TGTGCCAGCAGGGAAGGGACAGGGTGGAGCAAAGAGACCCAGTACTTC.

The rearrangement joins TRBV7-2 to TRBJ2-2; 7 nucleotides match TRBD1. There are 14 residues in the CDR3. CDR1 is SGHTA, CDR2 FQGNSA, per germline. With 0 bases clipped from V and 7 bases from J, the junction kept 2 bases outside the gene matches. The CDR3 spells CASSLAAGGGELFF. In nucleotides, the CDR3 is TGTGCCAGCAGCTTAGCGGCAGGGGGCGGGGAGCTGTTTTTT.

This clonotype was seen ten or more times. The chain joins TRBV18 to TRBJ2-7; D might be TRBD1 or TRBD2, each matching 6 bases. CDR1 is KGHSH, CDR2 LQKENI, per germline. Between the trimmed V and J ends, which lost 4 bases and 4 bases, there was a span of 23 bases. The CDR3 sequence is 17 residues long. CDR3 protein: CASSRLATGRDTYEQYF. In DNA form, the CDR3 reads TGTGCCAGCTCACGGCTAGCGACCGGGCGGGACACGTACGAGCAGTACTTC. Full variable domain (rest looked up from reference TRBV18 and TRBJ2-7): NAGVMQNPRHLVRRRGQEARLRCSPMKGHSHVYWYRQLPEEGLKFMVYLQKENIIDESGMPKERFSAEFPKEGPSILRIQQVVRGDSAAYFCASSRLATGRDTYEQYFGPGTRLTVT.

The rearrangement uses TRBV20-1 and TRBJ2-5, with 7 bases aligning to TRBD2. Germline CDR1 reads DFQATT; CDR2 reads SNEGSKA (reference sequence). After removal of 6 bases from V and 5 bases from J, the junction contained 21 bases not matched to a gene. This CDR3 is built from 17 residues. Here the CDR3 DNA reads TGCAGTGCACCTCTCCGGGGACTAAATACGTCTCTGGAGACCCAGTACTTC. Translating it yields CSAPLRGLNTSLETQYF.

This clonotype appeared a single time. The V and J genes are TRBV7-3 and TRBJ2-1, with TRBD2 identical over 7 bases. The ends lost 4 bases at V and 3 bases at J; junction bases unmatched: 6. Germline loops: CDR1 SGHTA, CDR2 FQGTGA. There are 15 residues in the CDR3. The CDR3 reads CASSSGKRGYNEQFF. Here the CDR3 DNA reads TGTGCCAGCAGCTCCGGTAAGCGGGGCTACAATGAGCAGTTCTTC.

This clonotype was counted a few times. The J gene is TRBJ2-3, the V gene TRBV6-4; D ambiguous. The germline V and J ends were trimmed by 7 bases and 2 bases, with 19 bases remaining between them. The CDR3 length is 16 residues. Germline V CDR1 and CDR2: MRHNA, SNTAGT. The CDR3 DNA reads as TGTGCCAGCAAACAATGGGCGGATCGATACACAGATACGCAGTATTTT. Its translation: CASKQWADRYTDTQYF.

This clonotype has a count of ten or more. V usage is TRBV30 and J usage is TRBJ2-1, with 11 bases matching TRBD2. Germline trimming cut 4 bases from V and 7 bases from J; bases unmatched to any gene: 6. Germline V lookup: CDR1 GTSNPN, CDR2 SVGIG (reference sequence). The CDR3 is made up of 14 amino acids. This chain's CDR3 is CAWIRLAGGNEQFF. The CDR3 DNA sequence: TGTGCCTGGATACGTCTAGCGGGAGGTAATGAGCAGTTCTTC.

In its sample, this clonotype ranks as medium-sized (0.01 to 0.1%). The rearrangement uses TRBV4-3 and TRBJ2-3, with a weak D call TRBD1 (6 bases). V was clipped by 3 bases and J by 3 bases, with 10 bases between them. Germline CDR1 and CDR2: LGHNA and YSLEER. The CDR3 has 14 residues. The DNA for the CDR3 is TGCGCCAGCAGCCACGGCCAGGGGACAGATACGCAGTATTTT. Translation gives CASSHGQGTDTQYF.

This clonotype came up a few times. The genes are TRBV20-1 and TRBJ1-6, with 8 bases that match TRBD1. V lost 6 bases and J lost 0; bases outside the gene matches: 4. CDR3 length: 15 residues. Germline V gives CDR1 DFQATT, CDR2 SNEGSKA (reference sequence). CDR3 residues: CSARQGSSYNSPLHF. CDR3 bases: TGCAGTGCCAGACAGGGGAGCTCCTATAATTCACCCCTCCACTTT.

The rearrangement links TRBV15 to TRBJ1-5; D might be TRBD1 (5 bases). Trimming cost V 1 base and J 6 bases, with 7 bases left between them. The CDR3 is made up of 13 amino acids. Germline CDR1 and CDR2: LNHNV and YYDKDF (reference sequence). CDR3 nucleotides: TGTGCCACCAGCAGAGCGGGGACTCAGCCCCAGCATTTT. Translation: CATSRAGTQPQHF.

This clonotype counts as medium-sized. The J gene is TRBJ2-1, the V gene TRBV7-3; no clear D. CDR1 is SGHTA and CDR2 is FQGTGA in the germline V gene. The CDR3 covers 12 residues. With 5 bases removed from V and 9 bases from J, the gap between germline ends came to 11 bases. Here the CDR3 reads CASSRQGSEQFF. CDR3 bases: TGTGCCAGCAGCCGCCAAGGAAGTGAGCAGTTCTTC.

In this sample, this clonotype is medium-sized (0.01 to 0.1%). V gene TRBV29-1 combines with J gene TRBJ1-1, with D possibly matching TRBD1 (6 bases). Between the trimmed V and J ends, which lost 6 bases and 5 bases, there was a span of 16 bases. Germline V lookup: CDR1 SQVTM, CDR2 ANQGSEA. The CDR3 is 13 amino acids. The CDR3 spells CSVSQGWGTEAFF. The DNA for the CDR3 is TGCAGCGTCTCACAGGGTTGGGGGACTGAAGCTTTCTTT.

The chain joins TRBV6-1 to TRBJ2-5; D gene ambiguous. This CDR3 has 13 amino acids. In germline, CDR1 is MNHNS, CDR2 SASEGT. V dropped 6 bases and J dropped 5 bases, with 13 bases sitting between them. The CDR3 sequence: CASSLIERETQYF. CDR3 in DNA: TGTGCCAGCAGCCTTATTGAGAGGGAGACCCAGTACTTC.